Listed below are T cell receptor beta chains from one sample, sequenced in a study of response to subunit inactivated influenza vaccine. TCRdb re-analysed the RT-PCR reads in MiXCR, keeping a single row per CDR3 protein. The table lists approximately 310,000 distinct CDR3 sequences, 21% of them singletons. Sample: PBMCs from blood, taken about 19 months after vaccination. The source of these receptors is a man between 50 and 70 years old who received an inactivated influenza vaccine. Both conserved end residues are part of each CDR3. D genes are given only for firm matches. For some rows the clone size is stated as once, few or many, or as a class when expanded; others skip it.

size,V,J,D,CDR3,DNA
NA,TRBV9,TRBJ1-1,NA,CASSAVRTEAFF,TGTGCCAGCAGCGCCGTCCGCACTGAAGCTTTCTTT
NA,TRBV25-1,TRBJ2-2,NA,CASSAGLTGELFF,TGTGCCAGCAGTGCAGGACTCACCGGGGAGCTGTTTTTT
few,TRBV7-2,TRBJ2-7,NA,CASSEARGQFYEQYF,TGTGCCAGCAGCGAAGCCCGGGGACAATTCTACGAGCAGTACTTC
few,TRBV3-1,TRBJ2-2,TRBD1,CASSLTGVLKTRELFF,TGTGCCAGCAGCCTCACAGGGGTTCTAAAGACCCGGGAGCTGTTTTTT
many,TRBV29-1,TRBJ1-1,NA,CSVEVTGWTNTEAFF,TGCAGCGTTGAAGTTACAGGGTGGACGAACACTGAAGCTTTCTTT
NA,TRBV7-2,TRBJ2-7,NA,CASSLGEPKKQYF,TGTGCCAGCAGCTTAGGAGAACCGAAAAAGCAGTACTTC
few,TRBV7-2,TRBJ2-2,TRBD2,CASSLWGTTNTGELFF,TGTGCCAGCAGCTTATGGGGGACTACGAACACCGGGGAGCTGTTTTTT
few,TRBV3-1,TRBJ1-2,NA,CASSQVLTEDYGYTF,TGTGCCAGCAGCCAAGTACTCACAGAGGACTATGGCTACACCTTC
few,TRBV7-3,TRBJ2-2,NA,CASSPGPWDGELFF,TGTGCCAGCAGCCCCGGTCCCTGGGACGGGGAGCTGTTTTTT
NA,TRBV7-6,TRBJ2-1,NA,CASSVSTGGNEQFF,TGTGCCAGCAGCGTCTCGACTGGGGGAAATGAGCAGTTCTTC